This TCR beta chain was identified in a study of shared clonotypes between healthy human individuals. At the level of the study: The donor group consisted of a couple of women and three men, aged 18 to 49. Per-donor plates numbered three CD4 naive, three CD4 memory, two CD8 naive and one CD8 memory.

Sequencing was performed with immunoSEQ multiplex PCR; in TCRdb, only in-frame clones are kept and a portion is missing. The sample lists under 1,100,000 clones; roughly 80% were seen once. The CDR3 runs to 16 residues. This receptor was taken from a man between 18 and 35 years old in good health. The chain has TRBV21-1 and TRBJ1-5; no DNA check was done on the table's D call, TRBD1. TRBV21-1 is flagged as a pseudogene. The sample consisted of memory CD4+ T cells sorted from blood. Described subset: CD45RA-negative fraction. The CDR3 here is CASSDRDGDSNQPQHF. In DNA form, the CDR3 reads TGTGCCAGCAGCGACAGGGACGGCGATAGCAATCAGCCCCAGCATTTT.